This T cell receptor (beta chain) was documented in a study of T cell clonality in common variable immunodeficiency. Overall study findings and caveats: T cell subpopulation sequencing would be needed to explain CVID clonality.

Measured with immunoSEQ multiplex PCR; TCRdb has only the in-frame clones, and not every one. The profile covers about 40,000 clones, none occurring a single time. Germline loops: CDR1 SGHVS, CDR2 FQNEAQ. This CDR3 region has 17 residues. Regarding this clone: Its antigen is unknown. The read halts 3 residues ahead of the CDR3 end, with the missing end drawn from the germline J gene.

Sequenced input: peripheral blood mononuclear cells. This TCR was recovered from a person aged 18 to 75 in good health. The chain combines TRBV7-8 with TRBJ2-3; D is perhaps TRBD1 (6 bases). CDR3 DNA (partial): TGTGCCAGCAGCCGGAGAGGACAGATGAATATCAATCAGCCG. This sequence encodes CASSRRGQMNINQP. The entire CDR3 reads CASSRRGQMNINQPQYF. The whole variable domain, filled in from reference TRBV7-8 and TRBJ2-3, reads GAGVSQSPRYKVAKRGQDVALRCDPISGHVSLFWYQQALGQGPEFLTYFQNEAQLDKSGLPSDRFFAERPEGSVSTLKIQRTQQEDSAVYLCASSRRGQMNINQPQYFGPGTRLTVL.